This TCR beta chain stems from a study of Graves' ophthalmopathy and Graves' hyperthyroidism. This clonotype occurred many times. The sequenced template was RNA, covering the TCR beta CDR3 region. Second-round multiplex PCR followed a first-round RT-PCR using HTBI primers. Using its own MiXCR run on the multiplex PCR reads, TCRdb lists one record per CDR3 protein. The profile shows more than 300,000 distinct CDR3 sequences, 17% of them singletons. V lost 3 bases and J lost 0, with 8 bases in between. There are 14 residues in the CDR3. Germline V gives CDR1 MNHEY, CDR2 SVGAGI. This chain links TRBV6-5 with TRBJ1-1; D gene ambiguous. The sample comprised peripheral blood. This clonotype originated in an adult woman with stable Graves' hyperthyroidism. CDR3 nucleotide sequence: TGTGCCAGCAGTTATAGTCGTTTGAACACTGAAGCTTTCTTT. Its translation: CASSYSRLNTEAFF.